The rows below give T cell receptor beta chains drawn from one sample of a study of blood T cell repertoires in COVID-19. Sequencing was performed with immunoSEQ multiplex PCR; in TCRdb, only in-frame clones are kept and a portion is missing. In the table there are approximately 110,000 clones, roughly nine tenths of which are singletons. Material: peripheral blood. Every receptor here comes from a man aged 45 to 65 with COVID-19, enrolled during active disease. Both conserved end residues are part of each CDR3. Size is omitted from some rows. Given values are once, few, many or a class for expanded clones.

clone_size	v_call	j_call	cdr3_aa
once	TRBV30	TRBJ2-1	CAWSRSGRNNEQFF
.	TRBV20-1	TRBJ1-1	CSAMRTEAFF
.	TRBV4-1	TRBJ1-4	CASSKGEATSEEKLFF
.	TRBV10-3	TRBJ2-1	CAISDGGLAGGQDEQFF
.	TRBV28	TRBJ2-4	CASTLGGPRNIQYF
.	TRBV18	TRBJ1-1	CASSPQTGQNTEAFF
.	TRBV14	TRBJ1-3	CASSRYRADFSGNTIYF
.	TRBV29-1	TRBJ2-3	CSVRSGSGADTQYF
few	TRBV6-2/TRBV6-3	TRBJ2-2	CASSNGLAGKSGELFF
.	TRBV30	TRBJ2-7	CAWSHTASQSYEQYF
.	TRBV10-3	TRBJ2-1	CAIRVTGVNEQFF
.	TRBV5-6	TRBJ1-2	CASSSLPGQGGKGYTF
once	TRBV19	TRBJ2-1	CASTPLGQGGDNEQFF
few	TRBV3-1/TRBV3-2	TRBJ2-2	CASSPTGVELFF
.	TRBV6-1	TRBJ1-5	CASSEASGGSQPQHF
.	TRBV28	TRBJ2-7	CASSPSLQGAYEQYF
.	TRBV19	TRBJ1-2	CASSPGGGPNYGYTF
few	TRBV18	TRBJ2-7	CASSPDSSYEQYF
.	TRBV21-1	TRBJ2-5	CASSNPRLKETQYF
.	TRBV6-5	TRBJ2-1	CASRSGGLNEQFF
.	TRBV30	TRBJ1-5	CAHIDRVGDQPQHF
.	TRBV19	TRBJ2-4	CASSSGDKNIQYF
.	TRBV24-1	TRBJ2-1	CATGPGGSYNEQFF
once	TRBV5-4	TRBJ2-3	CASSLADGLTDTQYF
.	TRBV7-3	TRBJ2-1	CASSPGLANNEQFF
.	TRBV7-2	TRBJ2-1	CASSTSGAYNEQFF
.	TRBV20-1	TRBJ1-5	CSASRRNQPQHF
once	TRBV27	TRBJ2-1	CASTRFPGQALEEQFF
once	TRBV19	TRBJ1-1	CASSTEYGSGEAFF
.	TRBV13	TRBJ1-3	CASSLKSGASNTIYF
.	TRBV29-1	TRBJ2-3	CSVYSGSPSDTQYF
.	TRBV19	TRBJ2-2	CASRKRGTENTGELFF
few	TRBV5-1	TRBJ1-4	CASSLGATNEKLFF
.	TRBV7-8	TRBJ1-5	CASSLVTGSNQPQHF
.	TRBV12-3/TRBV12-4	TRBJ2-1	CASSFLNEQFF
.	TRBV2	TRBJ2-1	CASTGLAGVVSEFF
.	TRBV6-1	TRBJ1-1	CASSEQRTGGREAFF
.	TRBV20-1	TRBJ2-1	CSASGKGWDRGRVGSYNEQFF
.	TRBV30	TRBJ1-2	CASSAGPGGYTF
.	TRBV29-1	TRBJ1-1	CSAGTGVLTEAFF
.	TRBV5-1	TRBJ2-7	CASSPGTGVGEQYF
.	TRBV19	TRBJ2-2	CASTQDRVAGELFF
.	TRBV7-9	TRBJ1-2	CASSLVPGRGYGYTF
.	TRBV18	TRBJ2-1	CASSPRLAGDSEQFF
once	TRBV19	TRBJ1-1	CASSVVGSDGTEAFF
once	TRBV19	TRBJ2-5	CASRSDRLETQYF
.	TRBV27	TRBJ2-1	CASSLRGQGAVNEQFF
.	TRBV29-1	TRBJ1-2	CSAETGGYGYTF
.	TRBV11-3	TRBJ2-1	CASLWGGHSSYNEQFF
.	TRBV5-8	TRBJ2-3	CATGTGRTDTQYF
.	TRBV6-6	TRBJ1-6	CASSYSISGENSPLHF
.	TRBV5-1	TRBJ2-3	CASTVGGYTDTQYF
.	TRBV30	TRBJ1-4	CAWSAGGEEKLFF
.	TRBV7-3	TRBJ2-5	CASSPQGARGETQYF